This T cell receptor (beta chain) was documented in a study of blood T cell repertoires in COVID-19. The wider study: Acute and convalescent COVID-19 specimens originated in the United States, Italy and Spain. The cDNA or gDNA used as material had been derived from T cells, B-cell-depleted T cells, or PBMCs.

This CDR3 comprises 14 residues. V was cut by 6 bases and J by 7 bases, with 18 bases left in between. CDR1 SNHLY and CDR2 FYNNEI come from the germline V gene. Original methodology: How many nucleated cells were present was estimated from reference gene primer amplification. Clones were read by immunoSEQ multiplex PCR, and TCRdb kept only the in-frame ones, dropping some. That table is the source of V, J and clone size, and D and trimming were worked out from the DNA. The sample has approximately 80,000 clones, around 86% seen once; the top ten hold more than 2%. This chain joins TRBV2 and TRBJ1-2, with D unresolved. The source is a woman in her 70s with acute or convalescent COVID-19. What was sequenced was peripheral blood. In DNA, the CDR3 is TGTGCCAGCAGCGAGGAGGGTAGCTATGGTGGCTACACCTTC. Translating gives CASSEEGSYGGYTF.